A single sample gave rise to the 17 T cell receptor beta chains below, sequenced in a study of technical replicates of blood from a few donors (dated by TCRdb to 2017 to 2019). Libraries were built with the immunoSEQ multiplex PCR assay. Drawn from immuneACCESS, this table holds only the in-frame rearrangements with V and J called that TCRdb kept. Clones are partly lost; checked studies trace under half to an unresolved V gene and leave the rest unexplained. The sample has approximately 99,000 clones on record, nearly 97% of them singletons. The ten largest clones add up to around 0.21% of the sample. The sample consisted of T cells isolated from PBMCs. These receptors all come from a human donor in good health.

This chain links TRBV15 with TRBJ2-1, with D perhaps TRBD1 (6 bases). Trimming pared 5 bases from V and 2 bases from J, leaving 13 bases between. Germline V lookup: CDR1 LNHNV, CDR2 YYDKDF (reference sequence). This CDR3 is built from 15 residues. CDR3 bases: TGTGCCACCAGCGTACAGGGACCACCCTACAATGAGCAGTTCTTC. Amino acids: CATSVQGPPYNEQFF.

The rearrangement uses TRBV4-2 and TRBJ1-3; 9 bases match TRBD1. The CDR3 runs to 19 residues. In germline, CDR1 is LGHNA, CDR2 YNFKEQ. V shed 0 bases and J 0 bases; nucleotides not matched to a gene: 9. CDR3 amino acids: CASSQEIGTGRLSGNTIYF. CDR3 nucleotides: TGTGCCAGCAGCCAAGAAATTGGGACAGGGAGGCTCTCTGGAAACACCATATATTTT.

The chain has TRBV19 and TRBJ2-5, with 11 bases identical to TRBD1. The DNA end is more similar to TRBJ2-7, so the J call may be wrong. The length of the CDR3 is 17 residues. Germline V lookup: CDR1 LNHDA, CDR2 SQIVND (reference sequence). The DNA of the CDR3 is TGTGCCAGTAACTCCTCTCCCCGGACAGGGGGCACATACGAGCAGTACTTC. Protein product: CASNSSPRTGGTYEQYF.

This clone is a singleton in its sample. This chain uses TRBV7-9 with TRBJ1-3; no firm D call. Trimming took off 4 bases at V and 1 base at J, with 5 bases between the two ends. There are 13 residues in the CDR3. Germline CDR1 SEHNR, CDR2 FQNEAQ (reference sequence). The CDR3 coding sequence is TGTGCCAGCAGCTCACAATCTGGAAACACCATATATTTT. This gives the protein CASSSQSGNTIYF. Full variable domain (outside the CDR3, taken from reference TRBV7-9 and TRBJ1-3): DTGVSQNPRHKITKRGQNVTFRCDPISEHNRLYWYRQTLGQGPEFLTYFQNEAQLEKSRLLSDRFSAERPKGSFSTLEIQRTEQGDSAMYLCASSSQSGNTIYFGEGSWLTVV.

The chain uses TRBV2 and TRBJ1-1; the D gene is possibly TRBD1 (5 bases). From germline, CDR1 is SNHLY and CDR2 FYNNEI. The CDR3 has 12 residues. Deletions cut 3 bases from V and 4 bases from J, with 6 bases between. The CDR3 reads CASSDRATEAFF. The CDR3 nucleotides read TGTGCCAGCAGTGACAGGGCCACTGAAGCTTTCTTT.

J is TRBJ1-2 and V is TRBV18; D not resolved. V lost 3 bases, J lost 4 bases, and 18 bases lay in between. The CDR3 has 16 residues. Germline V gives CDR1 KGHSH, CDR2 LQKENI. CDR3 nucleotides: TGTGCCAGCTCACCCCCGAACGTAATAGGCGGCTATGGCTACACCTTC. Encoded protein: CASSPPNVIGGYGYTF.

V usage is TRBV7-6 and J usage is TRBJ2-2; D gene unclear. The length of the CDR3 is 14 residues. V lost 1 base and J lost 5, with 8 bases in between. In germline, CDR1 is SGHVS, CDR2 FNYEAQ. CDR3 amino acids: CASSLVPDTGELFF. The CDR3 region has the DNA TGTGCCAGCAGCTTAGTTCCAGATACCGGGGAGCTGTTTTTT.

V usage is TRBV21-1 and J usage is TRBJ2-1; the table's D call TRBD1 went unverified against the DNA. TRBV21-1 is flagged as a pseudogene. The CDR3 has 14 residues. CDR3 bases: TGTGCCAGCACCGGGGGGACAGGGGCCCATGAGCAGTTCTTC. This translates into CASTGGTGAHEQFF.

The count of this clone is one. J is TRBJ2-1 and V is TRBV7-5; the table's D gene call, TRBD1, was not cross checked with the DNA. TRBV7-5 is tagged as a pseudogene. The CDR3 length is 15 residues. The CDR3 DNA is TGTGTCAGAAGCTATCCGGGACAGGGAGTCTATGAGCAGTTCTTC. Translated, it gives CVRSYPGQGVYEQFF.

The chain has TRBV21-1 and TRBJ1-2; the table's D call of TRBD1 was not tested on the DNA. TRBV21-1 is noted as a pseudogene. The CDR3 contains 16 residues. Here the CDR3 DNA reads TGTGCCAGCAGCAAAAGGGGGACAGGAATTAACTATGGCTACACCTTC. This codes for CASSKRGTGINYGYTF.

For the CDR3, the DNA is TGTGCCAGCAGTCCCCCTACTCTTTGGACTAAGGACCATACCGCATACGAGCAGTACTTC. Residues: CASSPPTLWTKDHTAYEQYF. The V call is TRBV28, the J call TRBJ2-7, with D possibly being TRBD2 (6 bases). Germline V CDR1 and CDR2: MDHEN, SYDVKM. Trimming stripped 5 bases from V and 4 bases from J, with 33 bases between. The CDR3 has 20 amino acids.

The chain couples TRBV10-1 to TRBJ2-7; a possible D gene is TRBD1 (5 bases). The CDR3 covers 13 residues. The V gene's germline CDR1 is WNHNN and CDR2 SYGVQD (reference sequence). V lost 2 bases, J lost 4 bases, and 9 bases lay in between. DNA for the CDR3: TGCGCCAGCAGTGAGGACAGAAGATACGAGCAGTACTTC. Translated: CASSEDRRYEQYF.

This clone was observed a single time. The V gene is TRBV5-6, the J gene TRBJ2-7, with D maybe TRBD2 (5 bases). Trimming stripped 1 base from V and 5 bases from J, with 13 bases between. The CDR3 totals 14 residues. The germline V gene has CDR1 SGHDT and CDR2 YYEEEE. CDR3 protein: CASSLNEGPNEQYF. CDR3 nucleotide sequence: TGTGCCAGCAGCTTGAACGAGGGTCCTAACGAGCAGTACTTC. The full variable domain, in which reference TRBV5-6 and TRBJ2-7 provide the parts outside the CDR3, is DAGVTQSPTHLIKTRGQQVTLRCSPKSGHDTVSWYQQALGQGPQFIFQYYEEEERQRGNFPDRFSGHQFPNYSSELNVNALLLGDSALYLCASSLNEGPNEQYFGPGTRLTVT.

The chain is built from TRBV29-1 and TRBJ2-7; tentatively, D is TRBD1 (5 bases). Trimming pared 7 bases from V and 0 bases from J, leaving 13 bases between. This CDR3 spans 13 amino acids. Germline CDR1 and CDR2: SQVTM and ANQGSEA. CDR3 sequence reads: CSARDVGSYEQYF. Written as DNA, the CDR3 is TGCAGCGCCAGGGATGTCGGCTCCTACGAGCAGTACTTC.

The chain links TRBV29-1 to TRBJ2-1; 11 bases map to TRBD2. The germline gives CDR1 SQVTM, CDR2 ANQGSEA. Trimming cost V 6 bases and J 3 bases; bases outside gene matches: 1. This CDR3 region has 13 residues. In nucleotides, the CDR3 is TGCAGCGTCACTAGCGGGAGCTACAATGAGCAGTTCTTC. It translates to CSVTSGSYNEQFF.

The chain uses TRBV6-1 and TRBJ1-2, with 10 bases fitting TRBD1. The CDR3 runs 14 residues. Trimming removed 10 bases from V and 7 bases from J; junction bases left unmatched: 12. The germline V gene has CDR1 MNHNS and CDR2 SASEGT. The CDR3 DNA reads TGTGCCACCAAACGGGACAGGGGACGGAGTGGCTACACCTTC. It translates to CATKRDRGRSGYTF.

The J gene is TRBJ1-1, the V gene TRBV6-1; 7 bases fit TRBD1. V shed 6 bases and J 5 bases; nucleotides not matched to a gene: 3. The CDR3 totals 12 residues. The V gene's germline CDR1 is MNHNS and CDR2 SASEGT. In nucleotides, the CDR3 is TGTGCCAGCAGCACAGGGGTTACTGAAGCTTTCTTT. It yields the protein CASSTGVTEAFF.